A selection of T cell receptor beta chains follows, all from one sample in a study of blood T cells in healthy people across ages. One entry per CDR3 protein results from TCRdb running MiXCR on the 5' RACE reads. The repertoire has 700,000 to 850,000 distinct CDR3 sequences, about 34% of them found once; the top ten carry 13%. Specimen: blood. The receptors shown here come from a man between 18 and 29 years old in good health. The CDR3 runs from the conserved cysteine through the conserved F or W. The order of the fields is CDR3 protein, J gene, CDR3 length, V gene.

CDR3 protein: CASGQERTYNSPLHF
J gene: TRBJ1-6
CDR3 length: 15
V gene: TRBV3-1

CDR3 protein: CASSLTAYNSPLHF
J gene: TRBJ1-6
CDR3 length: 14
V gene: TRBV9

CDR3 protein: CASSYSRQGSYNEQFF
J gene: TRBJ2-1
CDR3 length: 16
V gene: TRBV6-2/TRBV6-3

CDR3 protein: CASSLVGTGQEAQYF
J gene: TRBJ2-5
CDR3 length: 15
V gene: TRBV5-1

CDR3 protein: CSARDNGGVWDGERFF
J gene: TRBJ2-1
CDR3 length: 16
V gene: TRBV20-1

CDR3 protein: CASSYPTRGVTDTQYF
J gene: TRBJ2-3
CDR3 length: 16
V gene: TRBV7-2

CDR3 protein: CASSLGVRTGAFQETQYF
J gene: TRBJ2-5
CDR3 length: 18
V gene: TRBV7-9

CDR3 protein: CASSQVMVFVRGAFF
J gene: TRBJ1-1
CDR3 length: 15
V gene: TRBV4-1

CDR3 protein: CASSPGGASRNEQFF
J gene: TRBJ2-1
CDR3 length: 15
V gene: TRBV7-2

CDR3 protein: CASSATRTSGGHTDTQYF
J gene: TRBJ2-3
CDR3 length: 18
V gene: TRBV28

CDR3 protein: CATVTGATEAFF
J gene: TRBJ1-1
CDR3 length: 12
V gene: TRBV6-5

CDR3 protein: CASGIANTGELFF
J gene: TRBJ2-2
CDR3 length: 13
V gene: TRBV6-5

CDR3 protein: CVSSSDRIYGYTF
J gene: TRBJ1-2
CDR3 length: 13
V gene: TRBV12-3/TRBV12-4

CDR3 protein: CASSPGDSPETQYF
J gene: TRBJ2-5
CDR3 length: 14
V gene: TRBV7-9

CDR3 protein: CSVVRGASETQYF
J gene: TRBJ2-5
CDR3 length: 13
V gene: TRBV29-1

CDR3 protein: CASSYPPGGDTEAFF
J gene: TRBJ1-1
CDR3 length: 15
V gene: TRBV6-6

CDR3 protein: CATSRDMRTSDTQYF
J gene: TRBJ2-3
CDR3 length: 15
V gene: TRBV15

CDR3 protein: CASRFGNTEAFF
J gene: TRBJ1-1
CDR3 length: 12
V gene: TRBV6-2/TRBV6-3

CDR3 protein: CASSFIRGDGRQDTEAFF
J gene: TRBJ1-1
CDR3 length: 18
V gene: TRBV12-3/TRBV12-4

CDR3 protein: CASSPQGGDAGELFF
J gene: TRBJ2-2
CDR3 length: 15
V gene: TRBV11-2

CDR3 protein: CASSLFMEGEQFF
J gene: TRBJ2-1
CDR3 length: 13
V gene: TRBV5-5

CDR3 protein: CASSQVLRSLYSNGYTF
J gene: TRBJ1-2
CDR3 length: 17
V gene: TRBV4-3

CDR3 protein: CASRDGVAQYF
J gene: TRBJ2-3
CDR3 length: 11
V gene: TRBV9

CDR3 protein: CASSPRLAGGAGELFF
J gene: TRBJ2-2
CDR3 length: 16
V gene: TRBV2

CDR3 protein: CASSSPGGDEKLFF
J gene: TRBJ1-4
CDR3 length: 14
V gene: TRBV7-9

CDR3 protein: CASSRTGGQNNEQFF
J gene: TRBJ2-1
CDR3 length: 15
V gene: TRBV7-2

CDR3 protein: CAIRGVSTDTQYF
J gene: TRBJ2-3
CDR3 length: 13
V gene: TRBV10-3

CDR3 protein: CASSQDLGGFREKLFF
J gene: TRBJ1-4
CDR3 length: 16
V gene: TRBV4-1

CDR3 protein: CASSQPDRFGTGELFF
J gene: TRBJ2-2
CDR3 length: 16
V gene: TRBV4-3

CDR3 protein: CASSFKTGEYEQYF
J gene: TRBJ2-7
CDR3 length: 14
V gene: TRBV12-3/TRBV12-4

CDR3 protein: CASAPVSGMGESTDTQYF
J gene: TRBJ2-3
CDR3 length: 18
V gene: TRBV28

CDR3 protein: CASSQGDRVQYF
J gene: TRBJ2-7
CDR3 length: 12
V gene: TRBV3-1

CDR3 protein: CASSLWGKGQYYEQYF
J gene: .
CDR3 length: 16
V gene: TRBV27

CDR3 protein: CASSLHLYRGAGANVLTF
J gene: TRBJ2-6
CDR3 length: 18
V gene: TRBV6-1

CDR3 protein: CASSVARDTGELFF
J gene: TRBJ2-2
CDR3 length: 14
V gene: TRBV7-2

CDR3 protein: CASSPPLAYEQYF
J gene: TRBJ2-7
CDR3 length: 13
V gene: TRBV7-2

CDR3 protein: CATSRLTSGRREQFF
J gene: TRBJ2-1
CDR3 length: 15
V gene: TRBV15

CDR3 protein: CSVGGGQGAVSNQPQHF
J gene: TRBJ1-5
CDR3 length: 17
V gene: TRBV29-1

CDR3 protein: CASKKAQGPQHF
J gene: TRBJ1-5
CDR3 length: 12
V gene: TRBV6-5

CDR3 protein: CSVDLTGSAGHTF
J gene: TRBJ1-2
CDR3 length: 13
V gene: TRBV29-1

CDR3 protein: CASSDRIAGVYEQYF
J gene: .
CDR3 length: 15
V gene: TRBV6-1

CDR3 protein: CASSLVGGSWFNEQYF
J gene: TRBJ2-5
CDR3 length: 16
V gene: TRBV12-3/TRBV12-4

CDR3 protein: CSAADYGYTF
J gene: TRBJ1-2
CDR3 length: 10
V gene: TRBV29-1

CDR3 protein: CSARDRLANYGYTF
J gene: TRBJ1-2
CDR3 length: 14
V gene: TRBV20-1

CDR3 protein: CASSAWTEEETQYF
J gene: .
CDR3 length: 14
V gene: TRBV6-2/TRBV6-3

CDR3 protein: CAAGSGGNLNIQYF
J gene: .
CDR3 length: 14
V gene: TRBV10-3

CDR3 protein: CASSQEKGHTQYF
J gene: TRBJ2-3
CDR3 length: 13
V gene: TRBV4-3

CDR3 protein: CASSLGLRDSSYGYTF
J gene: TRBJ1-2
CDR3 length: 16
V gene: TRBV11-2